The following is a TCR beta chain sequence with its context. Its antigen is not known. Germline V CDR1 and CDR2: SGHNT, YYREEE (reference sequence). The CDR3 totals 15 residues. Trimming removed 2 bases from V and 4 bases from J; junction bases left unmatched: 4. This sample was included in a study of glioma-infiltrating T cells after dendritic cell vaccination. Study as a whole: Samples are from glioblastoma patients in Phase I and II dendritic cell vaccine trials. Dendritic cells derived from monocytes and pulsed with autologous tumor lysate formed the vaccine. The study's findings and limits: Complete blood and tumor specimen sets were limited to few patients.

Only in-frame clones appear in the TCRdb table, and some are missing; sequencing was by immunoSEQ multiplex PCR. This sample has 75,000 to 100,000 clones, with 79% found just once. Sequencing was performed on blood, taken before dendritic cell vaccination. The V gene is TRBV5-4, the J gene TRBJ2-2; 8 nucleotides agree with TRBD1. The receptor was derived from a human donor with glioblastoma. The DNA of the CDR3 is TGTGCCAGCAGCTTCTGGCAGGGGGCCACCGGGGAGCTGTTTTTT. Its translation: CASSFWQGATGELFF. The full variable domain, completed using reference TRBV5-4 and TRBJ2-2, is ETGVTQSPTHLIKTRGQQVTLRCSSQSGHNTVSWYQQALGQGPQFIFQYYREEENGRGNFPPRFSGLQFPNYSSELNVNALELDDSALYLCASSFWQGATGELFFGEGSRLTVL.